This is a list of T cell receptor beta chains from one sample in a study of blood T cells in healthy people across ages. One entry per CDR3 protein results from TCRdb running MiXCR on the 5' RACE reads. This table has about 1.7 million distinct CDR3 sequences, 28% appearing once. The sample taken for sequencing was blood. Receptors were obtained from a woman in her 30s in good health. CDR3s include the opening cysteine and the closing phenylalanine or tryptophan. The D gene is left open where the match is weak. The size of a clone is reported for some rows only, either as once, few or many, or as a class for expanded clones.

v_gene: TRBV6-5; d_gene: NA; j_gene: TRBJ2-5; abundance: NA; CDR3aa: CASSYQGVAGETQYF; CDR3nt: TGTGCCAGCAGTTACCAGGGGGTAGCGGGAGAGACCCAGTACTTC
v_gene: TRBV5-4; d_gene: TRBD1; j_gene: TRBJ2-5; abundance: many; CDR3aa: CASSFPGQGRIDETQYF; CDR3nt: TGTGCCAGCAGCTTTCCGGGACAGGGCCGTATTGACGAGACCCAGTACTTC
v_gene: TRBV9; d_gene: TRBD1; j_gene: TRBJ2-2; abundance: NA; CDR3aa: CASSRQPGQGNTGELFF; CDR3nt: TGTGCCAGCAGCCGCCAGCCGGGACAGGGCAACACCGGGGAGCTGTTTTTT
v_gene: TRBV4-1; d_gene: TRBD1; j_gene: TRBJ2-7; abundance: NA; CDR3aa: CASSQPDRAHEQYF; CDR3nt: TGCGCCAGCAGCCAACCAGACAGGGCCCACGAGCAGTACTTC
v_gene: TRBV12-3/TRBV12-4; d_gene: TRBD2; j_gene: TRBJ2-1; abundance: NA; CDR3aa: CASSPWGRADEQFF; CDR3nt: TGTGCCAGCAGCCCTTGGGGGAGGGCCGATGAGCAGTTCTTC
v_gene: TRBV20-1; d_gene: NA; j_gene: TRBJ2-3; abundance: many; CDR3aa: CSARYADTQYF; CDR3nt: TGCAGTGCTAGATACGCAGATACGCAGTATTTT
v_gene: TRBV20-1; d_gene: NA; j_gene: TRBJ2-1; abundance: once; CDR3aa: CGARDPAGSSYNEQFF; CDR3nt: TGCGGTGCTAGAGATCCGGCGGGAAGCTCCTACAATGAGCAGTTCTTC
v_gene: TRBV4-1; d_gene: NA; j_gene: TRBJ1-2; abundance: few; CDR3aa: CASSQVLYTLANYGYTF; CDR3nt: TGCGCCAGCAGCCAAGTGTTGTATACACTCGCTAACTATGGCTACACCTTC
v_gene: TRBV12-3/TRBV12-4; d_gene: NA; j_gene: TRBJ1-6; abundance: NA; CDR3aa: CASSFEALSPLHF; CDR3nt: TGTGCCAGCAGTTTTGAAGCTCTCTCACCCCTCCACTTT
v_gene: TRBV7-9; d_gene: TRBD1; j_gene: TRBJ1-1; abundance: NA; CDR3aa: CASSPPGQGMPEAFF; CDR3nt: TGTGCCAGCAGCCCTCCGGGACAGGGTATGCCTGAAGCTTTCTTT
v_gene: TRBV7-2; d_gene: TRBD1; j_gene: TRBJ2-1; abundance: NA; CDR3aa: CVISPGTGGTEQFF; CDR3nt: TGTGTCATCAGCCCCGGGACAGGGGGAACTGAGCAGTTCTTC
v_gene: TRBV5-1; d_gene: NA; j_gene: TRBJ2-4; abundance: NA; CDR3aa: CASSLVAGPQNIQYF; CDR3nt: TGCGCCAGCAGCTTGGTGGCAGGGCCACAAAACATTCAGTACTTC
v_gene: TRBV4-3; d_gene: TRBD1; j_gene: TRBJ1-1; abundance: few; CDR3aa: CASSQNLKTGVNTEAFF; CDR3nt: TGCGCCAGCAGCCAAAACCTGAAGACAGGGGTGAACACTGAAGCTTTCTTT
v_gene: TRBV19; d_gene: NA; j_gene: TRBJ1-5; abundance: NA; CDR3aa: CASSRMRDNQPQHF; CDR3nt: TGTGCCAGTAGTAGAATGAGGGACAATCAGCCCCAGCATTTT
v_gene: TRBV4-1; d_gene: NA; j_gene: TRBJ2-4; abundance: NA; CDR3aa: CASSQGVNPGAKNIQYF; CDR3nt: TGCGCCAGCAGCCAAGGGGTAAATCCCGGGGCCAAAAACATTCAGTACTTC
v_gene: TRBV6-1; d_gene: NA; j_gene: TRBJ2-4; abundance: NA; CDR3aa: CASSALFSVGAKNIQYF; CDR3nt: TGTGCCAGCAGTGCCCTCTTTAGCGTGGGGGCCAAAAACATTCAGTACTTC
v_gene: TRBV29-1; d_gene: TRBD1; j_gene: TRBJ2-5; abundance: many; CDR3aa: CSVAAGTGNQETQYF; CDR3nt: TGCAGCGTCGCTGCCGGGACAGGGAACCAAGAGACCCAGTACTTC
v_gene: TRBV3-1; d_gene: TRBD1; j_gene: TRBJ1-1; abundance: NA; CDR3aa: CASSRRDRPPEAFF; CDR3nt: TGTGCCAGCAGCCGCCGGGACAGGCCTCCTGAAGCTTTCTTT
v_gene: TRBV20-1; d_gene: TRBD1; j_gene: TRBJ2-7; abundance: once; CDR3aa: CSARDLGTVTSYEQYF; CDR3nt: TGCAGTGCTAGAGACCTTGGGACAGTCACTTCCTACGAGCAGTACTTC
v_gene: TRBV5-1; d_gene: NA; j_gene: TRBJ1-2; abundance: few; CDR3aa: CTSSFGTPEVYTF; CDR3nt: TGCACCAGCAGCTTTGGGACTCCGGAAGTATACACCTTC
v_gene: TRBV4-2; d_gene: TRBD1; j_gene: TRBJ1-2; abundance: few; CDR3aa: CASSQKGDRGNYGYTF; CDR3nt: TGTGCCAGCAGCCAAAAAGGGGACAGGGGAAACTATGGCTACACCTTC
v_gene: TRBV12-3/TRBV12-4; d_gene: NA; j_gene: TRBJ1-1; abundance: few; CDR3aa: CATSGGLRNTEAFF; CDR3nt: TGTGCCACCTCCGGGGGCTTAAGGAACACTGAAGCTTTCTTT
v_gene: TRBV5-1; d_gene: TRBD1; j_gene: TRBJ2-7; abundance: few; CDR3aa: CASSLTGGTDYEQYF; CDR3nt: TGCGCCAGCAGCCTGACAGGGGGGACGGACTACGAGCAGTACTTC
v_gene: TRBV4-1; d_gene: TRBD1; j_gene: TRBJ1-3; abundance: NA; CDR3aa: CASSQVGTGASGNTIYF; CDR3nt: TGCGCCAGCAGCCAAGTCGGGACAGGGGCATCTGGAAACACCATATATTTT
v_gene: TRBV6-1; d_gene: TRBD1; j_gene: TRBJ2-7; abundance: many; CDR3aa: CASSGSGTGFFYEQYF; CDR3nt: TGTGCCAGCAGTGGCTCCGGGACAGGGTTTTTCTACGAGCAGTACTTC
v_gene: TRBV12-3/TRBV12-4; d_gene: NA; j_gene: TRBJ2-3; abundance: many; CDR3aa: CASTLTGVSTDTQYF; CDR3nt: TGTGCCAGCACCCTGACGGGGGTTAGCACAGATACGCAGTATTTT
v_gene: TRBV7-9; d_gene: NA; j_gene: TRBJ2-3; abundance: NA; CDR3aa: CASQPAVLTDTQYF; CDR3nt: TGTGCCAGCCAACCAGCGGTACTCACAGATACGCAGTATTTT
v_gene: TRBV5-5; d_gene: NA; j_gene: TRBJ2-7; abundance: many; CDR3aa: CASSSPWGGTYEQYF; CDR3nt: TGTGCCAGCAGCTCCCCGTGGGGGGGCACTTACGAGCAGTACTTC
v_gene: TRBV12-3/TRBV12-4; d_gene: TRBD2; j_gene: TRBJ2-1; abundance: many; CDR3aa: CASSPRGPSGAGNEQFF; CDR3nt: TGTGCCAGCAGTCCCCGCGGTCCTAGCGGGGCGGGAAATGAGCAGTTCTTC
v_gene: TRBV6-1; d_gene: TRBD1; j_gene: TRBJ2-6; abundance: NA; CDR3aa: CAGLGQGSSGANVLTF; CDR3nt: TGTGCCGGACTGGGACAGGGGAGCTCTGGGGCCAACGTCCTGACTTTC
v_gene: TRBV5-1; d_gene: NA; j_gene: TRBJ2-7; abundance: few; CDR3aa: CASSGQPPYEQYF; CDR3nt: TGCGCCAGCTCGGGGCAGCCCCCCTACGAGCAGTACTTC
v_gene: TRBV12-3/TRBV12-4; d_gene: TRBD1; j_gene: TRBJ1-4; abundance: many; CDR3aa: CASSSGQGSEKLFF; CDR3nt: TGTGCCAGCAGTTCGGGACAGGGCTCCGAAAAACTGTTTTTT
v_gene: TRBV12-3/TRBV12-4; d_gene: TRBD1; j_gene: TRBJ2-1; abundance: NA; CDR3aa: CASSPDRVGRQFF; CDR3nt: TGTGCCAGCAGCCCTGACAGGGTAGGACGGCAGTTCTTC
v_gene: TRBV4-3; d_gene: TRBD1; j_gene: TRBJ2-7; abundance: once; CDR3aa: CASSQDWTGPTYEQYF; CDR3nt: TGCGCCAGCAGCCAAGATTGGACAGGGCCTACTTACGAGCAGTACTTC
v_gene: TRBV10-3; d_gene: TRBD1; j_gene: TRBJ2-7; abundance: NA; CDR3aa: CAIRATDRVRYEQYF; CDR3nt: TGTGCCATCAGGGCTACTGACAGGGTCCGCTACGAGCAGTACTTC
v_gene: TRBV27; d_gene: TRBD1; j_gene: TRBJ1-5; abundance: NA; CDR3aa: CASSLSFRDRMDNQPQHF; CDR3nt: TGTGCCAGCAGTTTAAGTTTCAGGGACAGGATGGACAATCAGCCCCAGCATTTT
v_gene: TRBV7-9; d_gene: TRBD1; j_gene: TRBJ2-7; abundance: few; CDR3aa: CASSRDRNSYEQYF; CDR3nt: TGTGCCAGCAGCCGGGACAGAAACTCCTACGAGCAGTACTTC
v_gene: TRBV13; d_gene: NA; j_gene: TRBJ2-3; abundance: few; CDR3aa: CASSLGPGESTDTQYF; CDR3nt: TGTGCCAGCAGCTTAGGCCCAGGGGAAAGCACAGATACGCAGTATTTT
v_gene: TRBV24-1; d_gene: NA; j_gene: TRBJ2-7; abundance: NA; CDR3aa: CATSASGGSSYEQYF; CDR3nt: TGTGCCACCAGCGCCTCAGGGGGGAGCTCCTACGAGCAGTACTTC
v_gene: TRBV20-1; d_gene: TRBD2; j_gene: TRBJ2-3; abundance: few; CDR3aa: CSASGGAHTQYF; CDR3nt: TGCAGTGCTAGCGGGGGGGCACATACGCAGTATTTT
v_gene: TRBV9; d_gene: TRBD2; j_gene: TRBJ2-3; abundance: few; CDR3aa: CASSAGGSGTDTQYF; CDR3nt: TGTGCCAGCAGCGCCGGGGGTAGCGGGACAGATACGCAGTATTTT
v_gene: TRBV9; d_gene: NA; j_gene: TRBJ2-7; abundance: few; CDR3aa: CASSARTGLRYEQYF; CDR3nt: TGTGCCAGCAGCGCAAGGACGGGACTCCGGTACGAGCAGTACTTC
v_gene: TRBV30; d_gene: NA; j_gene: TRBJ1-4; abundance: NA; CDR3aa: CAWSVGTIGEKLFF; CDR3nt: TGTGCCTGGAGCGTTGGTACTATCGGAGAAAAACTGTTTTTT
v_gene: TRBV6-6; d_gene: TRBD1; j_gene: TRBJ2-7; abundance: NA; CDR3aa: CACRKDRDDYEQYF; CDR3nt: TGTGCCTGCAGGAAGGACAGGGATGACTACGAGCAGTACTTC
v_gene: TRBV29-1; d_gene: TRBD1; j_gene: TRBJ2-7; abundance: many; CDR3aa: CSVESGQGVYEQYF; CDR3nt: TGCAGCGTTGAATCAGGACAGGGAGTATACGAGCAGTACTTC
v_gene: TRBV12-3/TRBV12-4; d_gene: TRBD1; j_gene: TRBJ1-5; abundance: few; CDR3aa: CASSFRQGDNQPQHF; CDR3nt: TGTGCCAGCAGCTTTCGACAGGGCGACAATCAGCCCCAGCATTTT
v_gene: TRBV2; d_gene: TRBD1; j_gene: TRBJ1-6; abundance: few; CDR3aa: CASSRGRDRLQSPLHF; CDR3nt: TGTGCCAGCAGCCGCGGGAGGGACAGGCTTCAGTCACCCCTCCACTTT
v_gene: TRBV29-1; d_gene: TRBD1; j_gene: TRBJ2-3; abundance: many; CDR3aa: CSAGTEADTQYF; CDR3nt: TGCAGCGCTGGGACAGAGGCAGATACGCAGTATTTT
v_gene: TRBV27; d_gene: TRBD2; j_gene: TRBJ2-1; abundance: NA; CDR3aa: CASSSPIEAGAYNEQFF; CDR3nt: TGTGCCAGCAGTTCCCCCATCGAAGCGGGGGCCTACAATGAGCAGTTCTTC
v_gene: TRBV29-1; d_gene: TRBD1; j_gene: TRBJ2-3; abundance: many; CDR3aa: CSVATTDRKFSDTQYF; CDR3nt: TGCAGCGTTGCAACCACGGACAGGAAATTCTCAGATACGCAGTATTTT
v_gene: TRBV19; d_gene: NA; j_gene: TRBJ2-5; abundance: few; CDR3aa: CATADVWGETQYF; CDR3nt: TGTGCCACTGCGGACGTTTGGGGAGAGACCCAGTACTTC
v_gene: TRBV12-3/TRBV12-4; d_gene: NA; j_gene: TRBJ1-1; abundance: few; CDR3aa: CASSPTGKGEAFF; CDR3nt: TGTGCCAGCAGCCCCACCGGGAAGGGTGAAGCTTTCTTT